This T cell receptor beta chain was captured by sequencing in a study of response to subunit inactivated influenza vaccine. Study-level points and caveats: Seasonal influenza vaccination, on each occasion, was suggested by the authors to recruit few new T cells.

Deletions cut 4 bases from V and 6 bases from J, with 16 bases between. From germline, CDR1 is SQVTM and CDR2 ANQGSEA. The CDR3 extends over 13 amino acids. TCRdb reprocessed the RT-PCR reads via MiXCR and lists one record per CDR3 protein. This repertoire shows fewer than 600,000 distinct CDR3 sequences, around 7.9% found once; its top ten account for around 13%. This clonotype showed up many times. Antigen specificity is unknown. V is TRBV29-1 and J is TRBJ2-7; D is possibly TRBD2 (6 bases). Sequencing was performed on PBMCs from blood, taken about 24 months after vaccination. This receptor was taken from a man between 45 and 75 years old who received an inactivated influenza vaccine. The CDR3, as DNA: TGCAGCGTTGTGGGTGGAGGGATTACCGAGCAGTACTTC. This encodes CSVVGGGITEQYF.